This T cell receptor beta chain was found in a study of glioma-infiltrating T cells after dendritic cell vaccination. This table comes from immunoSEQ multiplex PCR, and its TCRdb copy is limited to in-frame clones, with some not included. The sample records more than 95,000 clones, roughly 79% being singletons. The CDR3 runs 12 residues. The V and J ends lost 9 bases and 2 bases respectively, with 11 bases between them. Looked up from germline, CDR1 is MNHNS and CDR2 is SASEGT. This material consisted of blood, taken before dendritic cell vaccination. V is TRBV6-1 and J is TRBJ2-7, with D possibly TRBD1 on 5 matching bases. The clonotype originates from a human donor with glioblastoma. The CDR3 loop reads CASVQGAYEQYF. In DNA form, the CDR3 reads TGTGCCAGTGTACAAGGGGCCTACGAGCAGTACTTC.